Here is one T cell receptor (beta chain) with its context. The sample originates from a study of blood T cell repertoires in COVID-19. Study-wide context: PBMCs, B-cell-depleted T cells, or T cells provided the cDNA or gDNA that made up the material.

The CDR3 is 15 residues long. Germline loops: CDR1 KGHDR, CDR2 SFDVKD. Trimming removed 7 bases at V and 1 base at J, with 14 bases between. Original processing notes: Nucleated cell number was recorded as an estimate derived from reference gene primer amplification. The repertoire was sequenced with immunoSEQ multiplex PCR; TCRdb's copy has only in-frame clones and lacks some. That table supplies the V and J calls and clone size; D and trimming were determined from the DNA. The sample lists 250,000 to 300,000 clones, approximately 80% seen once, with 2.5% to 3% in the top ten. The sequencing input was peripheral blood. V gene TRBV24-1 combines with J gene TRBJ2-3; D is possibly TRBD1 (6 bases). The clonotype comes from an older woman with active or convalescent COVID-19. The CDR3 region is CATSDRDKGTDTQYF. DNA for the CDR3: TGTGCCACCAGCGACCGGGACAAGGGCACAGATACGCAGTATTTT.